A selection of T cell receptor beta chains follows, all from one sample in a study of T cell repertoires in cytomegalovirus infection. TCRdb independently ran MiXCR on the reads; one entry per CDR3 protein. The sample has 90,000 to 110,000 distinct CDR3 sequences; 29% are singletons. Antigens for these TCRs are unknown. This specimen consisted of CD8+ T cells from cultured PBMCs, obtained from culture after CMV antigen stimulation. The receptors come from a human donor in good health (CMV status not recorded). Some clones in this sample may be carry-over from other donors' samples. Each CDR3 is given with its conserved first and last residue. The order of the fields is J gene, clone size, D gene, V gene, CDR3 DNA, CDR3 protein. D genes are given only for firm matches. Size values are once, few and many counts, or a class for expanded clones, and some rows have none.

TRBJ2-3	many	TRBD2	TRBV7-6	TGTGCCAGCAGCTCTAGCGGGGCTAGCACAGATACGCAGTATTTT	CASSSSGASTDTQYF
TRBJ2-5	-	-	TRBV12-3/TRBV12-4	TGTGCCAGCAATTTACGGCTAGCCGCGGAGACCCAGTACTTC	CASNLRLAAETQYF
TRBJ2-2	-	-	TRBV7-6	TGTGCCAGCAGCTCCCGGGGTAGCCCGGACACCGGGGAGCTGTTTTTT	CASSSRGSPDTGELFF
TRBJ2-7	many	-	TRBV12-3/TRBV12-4	TGTGCCAGCAGTTTAGCGTGGTCCCTTAACTACGAGCAGTACTTC	CASSLAWSLNYEQYF
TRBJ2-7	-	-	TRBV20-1	TGCAGTGCCGGAGACAGGGACTATTCCTACGAGCAGTACTTC	CSAGDRDYSYEQYF
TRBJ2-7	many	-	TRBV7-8	TGTGCCAGCAGCTTATATGGGTACGAGCAGTACTTC	CASSLYGYEQYF
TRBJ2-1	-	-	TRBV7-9	TGTGCCAGCACTCACACGACACAGCCGCTCAATGAGCAGTTCTTC	CASTHTTQPLNEQFF
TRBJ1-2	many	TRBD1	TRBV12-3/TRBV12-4	TGTGCCAGCAGCGGACAGGGGATGGGCTATGGCTACACCTTC	CASSGQGMGYGYTF
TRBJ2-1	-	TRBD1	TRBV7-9	TGTGCCAGCAGCGGGTCCGGGACAGGGGAATCCTACAATGAGCAGTTCTTC	CASSGSGTGESYNEQFF
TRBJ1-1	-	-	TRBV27	TGTGCCAGCATGCCGGGGGGCTGGACTGAAGCTTTCTTT	CASMPGGWTEAFF
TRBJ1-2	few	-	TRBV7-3	TGTGCCAGCAGCTTAGGACCCGCTAGCGGCTACACCTTC	CASSLGPASGYTF
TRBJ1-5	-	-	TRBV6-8	TGTGCCAGCGCCCAATGGGACACAGAAAGAGATAGCAATCAGCCCCAGCATTTT	CASAQWDTERDSNQPQHF
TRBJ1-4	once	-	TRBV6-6	TGTGCCAGCAGTGGGACGGGGGGAGGTGAAAAACTGTTTTTT	CASSGTGGGEKLFF
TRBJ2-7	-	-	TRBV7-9	TGTGCCAGCACCACCCCCCCCAGGATCCACGAGCAGTACTTC	CASTTPPRIHEQYF
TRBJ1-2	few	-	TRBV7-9	TGTGCCAGCAGCCTGGAAAACTATGGCTACACCTTC	CASSLENYGYTF
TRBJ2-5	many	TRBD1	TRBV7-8	TGTGCCAGCAGCACCCGGACAGGGGGCATCGAGACCCAGTACTTC	CASSTRTGGIETQYF
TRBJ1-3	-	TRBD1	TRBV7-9	TGTGCCAGCACTCGACAGGGGGAGTCTGGAAACACCATATATTTT	CASTRQGESGNTIYF
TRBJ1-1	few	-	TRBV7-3	TGTGCCAGCAGCTTAAACGGCCAGAGAGGAACTGAAGCTTTCTTT	CASSLNGQRGTEAFF
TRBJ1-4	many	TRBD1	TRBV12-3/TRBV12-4	TGTGCCAGCAGTTCGGACAGGGGGTTCCCAACTAATGAAAAACTGTTTTTT	CASSSDRGFPTNEKLFF
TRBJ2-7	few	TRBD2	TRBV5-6	TGTGCCAGCAGCTTGCCGGGGAGGGGAGACAACGAGCAGTACTTC	CASSLPGRGDNEQYF
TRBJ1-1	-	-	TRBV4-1	TGCGCCAGCAGCCAAAACCCCAGCGACGGGACTGAAGCTTTCTTT	CASSQNPSDGTEAFF
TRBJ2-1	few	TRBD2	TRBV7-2	TGTGCCAGCACCTCGGGACTAGCGGGGGGTTACTCCTACAATGAGCAGTTCTTC	CASTSGLAGGYSYNEQFF
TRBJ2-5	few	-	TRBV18	TGTGCCAGCTCACCCACCTTGGAGACCCAGTACTTC	CASSPTLETQYF
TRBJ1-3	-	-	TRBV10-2	TGCGCCAGCAGTGACCTCTCATCTGGAAACACCATATATTTT	CASSDLSSGNTIYF
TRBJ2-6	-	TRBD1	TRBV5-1	TGCGCCAGCAGCGGGGACAGCCTCTCTGGGGCCAACGTCCTGACTTTC	CASSGDSLSGANVLTF
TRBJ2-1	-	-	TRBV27	TGTGCCAGCAGTTTATCGATTTCGGGCAATGAGCAGTTCTTC	CASSLSISGNEQFF
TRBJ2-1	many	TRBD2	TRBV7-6	TGTGCCAGCAGCTCACTAGCGGGGGGGCGTAATGAGCAGTTCTTC	CASSSLAGGRNEQFF
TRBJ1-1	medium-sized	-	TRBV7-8	TGTGCCAGCAGCCCGACGGGGACCTGGGTTGAGAACACTGAAGCTTTCTTT	CASSPTGTWVENTEAFF
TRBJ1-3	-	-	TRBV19	TGTGCCAGTAGCCCTGACACCGGGAGCTCTGGAAACACCATATATTTT	CASSPDTGSSGNTIYF
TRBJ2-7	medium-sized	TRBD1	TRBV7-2	TGTGCCAGCAGCTTCCGACAGGGCCTATACGAGCAGTACTTC	CASSFRQGLYEQYF
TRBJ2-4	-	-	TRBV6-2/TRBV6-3	TGTGCCAGCAGTTACTCGGAAGGGCCCAAAAACATTCAGTACTTC	CASSYSEGPKNIQYF
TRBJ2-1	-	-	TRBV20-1	TGCAGAGCTAGAGCCCTGACAGGAAACAATGAGCAGTTCTTC	CRARALTGNNEQFF
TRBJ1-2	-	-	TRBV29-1	TGCAGCGTTGAACAGGTCTCGAACTATGGCTACACCTTC	CSVEQVSNYGYTF
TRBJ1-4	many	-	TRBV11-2	TGTGCCAGCAGCTTAGACCCACCGCTCGAACTGTTTTTT	CASSLDPPLELFF
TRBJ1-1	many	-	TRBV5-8	TGTGCCAGCATCGGGCCGGGAGACACTGAAGCTTTCTTT	CASIGPGDTEAFF
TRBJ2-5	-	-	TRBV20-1	TGCAGTGCTAGAGGGACAGCACAAGAGACCCAGTACTTC	CSARGTAQETQYF
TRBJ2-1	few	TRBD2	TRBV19	TGTGCCAGTAGTTCCCTGGGACTAGCGACTTACAATGAGCAGTTCTTC	CASSSLGLATYNEQFF
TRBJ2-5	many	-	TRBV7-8	TGTGCCAGCAGCCCCCCGCAGGGGCACGGTGTGGAGACCCAGTACTTC	CASSPPQGHGVETQYF
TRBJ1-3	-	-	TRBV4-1	TGTGCCAGCAGCCAATTCTTAGGCGAATCTGGAAACACCATATATTTT	CASSQFLGESGNTIYF
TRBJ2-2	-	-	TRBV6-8	TGTGCCAACAGTCCCTGGGGCACCGGGGAGCTGTTTTTT	CANSPWGTGELFF
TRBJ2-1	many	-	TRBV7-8	TGTGCCAGCAGCTTCGGGGCCAATGAGCAGTTCTTC	CASSFGANEQFF
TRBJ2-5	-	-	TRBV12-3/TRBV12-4	TGTGCCAGCAGTTCTAGCGAGACCCAGTACTTC	CASSSSETQYF
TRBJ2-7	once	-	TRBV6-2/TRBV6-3	TGTGCCAGCAGTTACTCTACTGAGACAATATCCTACGAGCAGTACTTC	CASSYSTETISYEQYF
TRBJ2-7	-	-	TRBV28	TGTGCCAGCAGTTTTTCCAGGGGAGCCCACGAGCAGTACTTC	CASSFSRGAHEQYF
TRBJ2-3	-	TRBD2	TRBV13	TGTGCCAGCAGCCCTGCCTTTGGACTAGGGGAAGAGATGTCCCCAGATACGCAGTATTTT	CASSPAFGLGEEMSPDTQYF
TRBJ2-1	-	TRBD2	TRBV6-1	TGTGCCAGCAGTGAAGGGTGGCCTAGCGGGGGGAAAGACAATGAGCAGTTCTTC	CASSEGWPSGGKDNEQFF
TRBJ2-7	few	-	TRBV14	TGTGCCAGCAGCCAAGATGGGGTGACCTACGAGCAGTACTTC	CASSQDGVTYEQYF
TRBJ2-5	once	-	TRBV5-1	TGCGCCAGCAGCTTGGATGCGGCAGCCTATCGGGAGACCCAGTACTTC	CASSLDAAAYRETQYF
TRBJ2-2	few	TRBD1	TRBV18	TGTGCCAGCTCACCCCAAACAGGGGGCATGACCGGGGAGCTGTTTTTT	CASSPQTGGMTGELFF
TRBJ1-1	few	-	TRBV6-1	TGTGCCAGCAGGCCAGGTTCTGGGGGCACTGAAGCTTTCTTT	CASRPGSGGTEAFF
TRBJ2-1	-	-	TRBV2	TGTGCCAGCAGTGGTTACTACAATGAGCAGTTCTTC	CASSGYYNEQFF
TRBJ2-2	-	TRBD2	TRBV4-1	TGCGCCAGCAGCCAAGGGCTAGCGGGGAGAGCTACCGGGGAGCTGTTTTTT	CASSQGLAGRATGELFF
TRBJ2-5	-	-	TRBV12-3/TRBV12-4	TGTGCCAGCAGTTCAGCGGGGGGACAGGGTGTGGAGACCCAGTACTTC	CASSSAGGQGVETQYF
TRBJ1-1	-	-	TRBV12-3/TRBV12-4	TGTGCCAGCAGTTTCATAACGGGGGCCGGGTTTGGGACTGAAGCTTTCTTT	CASSFITGAGFGTEAFF
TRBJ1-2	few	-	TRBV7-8	TGTGCCAGCAGCTTAGGGGAGGGACTGGGCTACACCTTC	CASSLGEGLGYTF
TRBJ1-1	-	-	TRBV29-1	TGCAGCGTTGGAGAAGCGAGCAGTCTGAACACTGAAGCTTTCTTT	CSVGEASSLNTEAFF
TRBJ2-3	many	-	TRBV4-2	TGTGCCAGCAGCCAAGAGGTTGCGGGTCAAAGCACAGATACGCAGTATTTT	CASSQEVAGQSTDTQYF